Listed below are T cell receptor beta chains from one sample, sequenced in a study of CXCR3-negative and CXCR3-positive naive CD8 T cells. After re-calling the 5' RACE reads, TCRdb lists one entry per CDR3 protein, DNA absent. The sample table includes 130,000 or so distinct CDR3 sequences. The sequenced sample was naive CXCR3+ CD8+ T cells from blood. The receptors originated from a human donor in good health. Some clones in this sample may be carry-over from other donors' samples. Each CDR3 is given with its conserved first and last residue.

cdr3_aa: CASSDSYSGTTIYF
j_call: TRBJ1-3
v_call: TRBV7-2

cdr3_aa: CSARDIGPAKNIQYF
j_call: TRBJ2-4
v_call: TRBV20-1

cdr3_aa: CAISEDQGYSNQPQHF
j_call: TRBJ1-5
v_call: TRBV10-3

cdr3_aa: CASSSQTGKGSYEQYF
j_call: TRBJ2-7
v_call: TRBV13

cdr3_aa: CATSEGIRQPQHF
j_call: TRBJ1-5
v_call: TRBV24-1

cdr3_aa: CASSHAGVGSYEQYF
j_call: TRBJ2-7
v_call: TRBV5-6

cdr3_aa: CSVPGTLNEQFF
j_call: TRBJ2-1
v_call: TRBV29-1

cdr3_aa: CATSETGTSGDTQYF
j_call: TRBJ2-3
v_call: TRBV24-1

cdr3_aa: CASSAQGLAGVGSTDTQYF
j_call: TRBJ2-3
v_call: TRBV2

cdr3_aa: CASSLGGMHTEAFF
j_call: TRBJ1-1
v_call: TRBV5-1

cdr3_aa: CASSYSPLGTTDTQYF
j_call: TRBJ2-3
v_call: TRBV6-5

cdr3_aa: CASSQTVSGSISYEQYF
j_call: TRBJ2-7
v_call: TRBV4-1

cdr3_aa: CASNDQGGRDTDTQYF
j_call: TRBJ2-3
v_call: TRBV12-3/TRBV12-4

cdr3_aa: CASSEGAYNEQFF
j_call: TRBJ2-1
v_call: TRBV28

cdr3_aa: CSVKVAGMDEQYF
j_call: TRBJ2-7
v_call: TRBV29-1

cdr3_aa: CASSFGSFGMNTEAFF
j_call: TRBJ1-1
v_call: TRBV27

cdr3_aa: CASSYLTAPTNTEAFF
j_call: TRBJ1-1
v_call: TRBV6-5

cdr3_aa: CASSERLALEQYF
j_call: TRBJ2-7
v_call: TRBV2

cdr3_aa: CASSPFTGSGANVLTF
j_call: TRBJ2-6
v_call: TRBV13

cdr3_aa: CASSQDLGGLNTEAFF
j_call: TRBJ1-1
v_call: TRBV4-3

cdr3_aa: CASSQDYSPLHF
j_call: TRBJ1-6
v_call: TRBV14

cdr3_aa: CASSIDRGPNYEQYF
j_call: TRBJ2-7
v_call: TRBV5-4

cdr3_aa: CASSQEGRTSGSDEQFF
j_call: TRBJ2-1
v_call: TRBV3-1

cdr3_aa: CSARPAGGAGNQPQHF
j_call: TRBJ1-5
v_call: TRBV20-1

cdr3_aa: CASSLLLAGGPHEQYF
j_call: TRBJ2-7
v_call: TRBV27

cdr3_aa: CSARVPGLAGHKPLTDTQYF
j_call: TRBJ2-3
v_call: TRBV20-1

cdr3_aa: CASSLGQTPYEQYF
j_call: TRBJ2-7
v_call: TRBV12-3/TRBV12-4

cdr3_aa: CASSEVSGSSYEQYF
j_call: TRBJ2-7
v_call: TRBV2

cdr3_aa: CASSQGFGGDNEQFF
j_call: TRBJ2-1
v_call: TRBV4-2

cdr3_aa: CASSLFGGQWFF
j_call: TRBJ2-1
v_call: TRBV7-6

cdr3_aa: CASSFQGVNTEAFF
j_call: TRBJ1-1
v_call: TRBV7-9

cdr3_aa: CATSSIDRATEAFF
j_call: TRBJ1-1
v_call: TRBV15

cdr3_aa: CASSPIREGHYNEQFF
j_call: TRBJ2-1
v_call: TRBV7-2

cdr3_aa: CSARSIRIWQGGTDTQYF
j_call: TRBJ2-3
v_call: TRBV20-1

cdr3_aa: CASSPTWGGDSGEKLFF
j_call: TRBJ1-4
v_call: TRBV7-9

cdr3_aa: CASSYKTGPPPVGSNVLTF
j_call: TRBJ2-6
v_call: TRBV6-6

cdr3_aa: CASRGQGGSYNEQFF
j_call: TRBJ2-1
v_call: TRBV6-1

cdr3_aa: CSVEESVRGSGELFF
j_call: TRBJ2-2
v_call: TRBV29-1

cdr3_aa: CSAGQGSYEQYF
j_call: TRBJ2-7
v_call: TRBV20-1

cdr3_aa: CASSPKESRGVTAYEQYF
j_call: TRBJ2-7
v_call: TRBV28

cdr3_aa: CASSFGNTYEQYF
j_call: TRBJ2-7
v_call: TRBV28

cdr3_aa: CASSTRDAPYEQYF
j_call: TRBJ2-7
v_call: TRBV21-1

cdr3_aa: CASSLHHEAGELFF
j_call: TRBJ2-2
v_call: TRBV7-3

cdr3_aa: CASSRDSSQETQYF
j_call: TRBJ2-5
v_call: TRBV12-3/TRBV12-4

cdr3_aa: CSASDYLAKNIQYF
j_call: TRBJ2-4
v_call: TRBV20-1

cdr3_aa: CASSFNSDNEQFF
j_call: TRBJ2-1
v_call: TRBV5-1

cdr3_aa: CASSTSGSNTGELFF
j_call: TRBJ2-2
v_call: TRBV6-5

cdr3_aa: CSVDHPEELLETQYF
j_call: TRBJ2-5
v_call: TRBV29-1

cdr3_aa: CASSSAGTRDSEQYF
j_call: TRBJ2-7
v_call: TRBV7-9

cdr3_aa: CASSYLGGNEQFF
j_call: TRBJ2-1
v_call: TRBV4-1

cdr3_aa: CASSLETYEQYF
j_call: TRBJ2-7
v_call: TRBV12-3/TRBV12-4

cdr3_aa: CASKDRGTDTQYF
j_call: TRBJ2-3
v_call: TRBV7-9

cdr3_aa: CASSSRGRVYEQYF
j_call: TRBJ2-7
v_call: TRBV27

cdr3_aa: CASRASLPREKLFF
j_call: TRBJ1-4
v_call: TRBV14

cdr3_aa: CASSFEGGPYEQYF
j_call: TRBJ2-7
v_call: TRBV5-6